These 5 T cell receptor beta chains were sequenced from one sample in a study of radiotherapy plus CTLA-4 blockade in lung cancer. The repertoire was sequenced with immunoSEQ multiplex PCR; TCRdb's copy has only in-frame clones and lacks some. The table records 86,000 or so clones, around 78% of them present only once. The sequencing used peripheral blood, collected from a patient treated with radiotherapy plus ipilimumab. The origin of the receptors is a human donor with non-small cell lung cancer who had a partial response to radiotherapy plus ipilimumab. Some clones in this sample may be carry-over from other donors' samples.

CDR3 nucleotides: TGTGCCAGCAGCTTAGTGTCTCAGGGCCTCTCTGGAAACACCATATATTTT. The encoded protein is CASSLVSQGLSGNTIYF. The V gene is TRBV7-8, the J gene TRBJ1-3; possible D gene TRBD1, 5 bases. Trimming shortened V by 1 base and J by 0 bases, and 13 bases separated the two germline ends. Germline lookup yields CDR1 SGHVS and CDR2 FQNEAQ. This CDR3 contains 17 residues.

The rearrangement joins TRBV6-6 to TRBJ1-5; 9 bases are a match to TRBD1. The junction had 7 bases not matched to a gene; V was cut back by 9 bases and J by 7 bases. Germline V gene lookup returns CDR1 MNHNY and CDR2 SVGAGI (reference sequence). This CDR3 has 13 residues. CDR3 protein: CARNRGLRQPQHF. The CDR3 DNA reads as TGTGCCAGAAACAGGGGGCTACGGCAGCCCCAGCATTTT.

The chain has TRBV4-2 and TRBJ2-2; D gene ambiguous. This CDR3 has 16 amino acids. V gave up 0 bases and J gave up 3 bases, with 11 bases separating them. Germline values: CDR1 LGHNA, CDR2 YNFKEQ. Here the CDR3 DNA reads TGTGCCAGCAGCCAAGATAAGAGGTTGGACACCGGGGAGCTGTTTTTT. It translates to CASSQDKRLDTGELFF.

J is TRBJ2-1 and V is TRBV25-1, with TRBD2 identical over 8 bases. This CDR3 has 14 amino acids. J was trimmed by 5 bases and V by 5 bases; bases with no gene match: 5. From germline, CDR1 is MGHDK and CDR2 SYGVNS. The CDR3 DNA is TGTGCCAGCAGTCGGACTAGCCCTAACAATGAGCAGTTCTTC. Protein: CASSRTSPNNEQFF.

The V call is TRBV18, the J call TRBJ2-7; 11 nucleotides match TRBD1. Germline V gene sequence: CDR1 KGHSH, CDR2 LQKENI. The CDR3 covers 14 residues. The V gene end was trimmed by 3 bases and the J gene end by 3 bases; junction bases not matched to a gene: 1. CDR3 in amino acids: CASSPGTGGYEQYF. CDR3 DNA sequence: TGTGCCAGCTCACCTGGGACAGGGGGCTACGAGCAGTACTTC.